This T cell receptor (beta chain) was captured by sequencing in a study of tumor-infiltrating lymphocytes in primary liver carcinoma (TCRdb year 2017). As for the study more broadly: Of the five patients, three men and two women aged 30 to 69 years, four had hepatocellular carcinoma and one had combined HCC and intrahepatic cholangiocarcinoma. Tumors of the five patients were stage T1-T3 N0M0 with maximum diameters of roughly 4.2 to 10 cm. Each sample produced roughly 3.65 to 7.5 million productive TCRbeta reads, and read depth showed no significant difference between tissue types. For each liver tumor, the study sampled five regions along with adjacent normal tissue and blood, and applied TCRbeta repertoire sequencing, expression microarrays and whole-exome sequencing. TCRbeta repertoire sequencing covered 35 or so specimens from 5 patients: 25 or so tumor regions, 5 adjacent noncancerous liver tissues and 5 peripheral blood samples. Technical replicate repertoires showed high reproducibility, with mean shared-clone rates roughly 0.87 and correlation coefficients above 0.95.

A constant-region primer and ProtoScript II reverse transcriptase were used to reverse-transcribe TCRbeta-specific cDNA from about 500 ng total RNA. Construction of the TCRbeta libraries relied on three nested rounds of multiplex PCR, following a slightly modified ARM-PCR procedure. The first two PCR rounds used multiplex TRBV1-TRBV30 forward primers with a Cbeta reverse primer, each for 10 cycles. A final 25-cycle PCR with Deep VentR polymerase added sample barcodes and Illumina adapters. Before sequencing, amplicons of 200-500 bp were gel-purified using a QIAquick gel extraction kit. An Illumina HiSeq 2500 was used to sequence the TCRbeta amplicons with 250-bp paired-end reads. Concerning the study's data processing: Reads were quality-trimmed with Trimmomatic v0.33, and paired reads were merged with FLASH v1.2.11 to recover full CDR3 sequences. V, D and J germline segments were assigned to the rearranged TCRbeta sequences by MiGEC v1.2.1b. Clonotype statistics, along with Shannon-Wiener diversity indices, were calculated using VDJtools v1.0.0. Except for diversity analysis, only the 250 most abundant clonotypes of each sample were used in subsequent analyses to reduce sampling bias. TCRdb reprocessing: public reads trimmed at Q25 with fastp, clones called with MiXCR, in-frame beta chains kept. Duplicate CDR3 protein sequences are folded into a single record with the most common DNA and genes. The V and J calls shown here were made by TCRdb, not taken from the authors' results. The sample table lists roughly 80,000 distinct CDR3 sequences, roughly 69% of them with a count of one. The top ten clones comprise approximately 26% of the sample.

Without any cell sorting, total RNA and DNA were co-extracted from about 20-30 mg of bulk tissue using the AllPrep DNA/RNA mini kit. Four to six patients with histopathologically diagnosed primary liver carcinoma underwent surgical resection in China between late 2015 and early 2016. At the time of sampling, the patients were treatment-naive and had chronic HBV infection. Each fresh piece of tumor and adjacent tissue was cut in two, with one half stored in RNAlater at -80 degrees C and the other half sent for histology. Summary of the overall study and its limitations: Pairs of tumor regions showed greater repertoire overlap (mean about 36%) than tumor-adjacent pairs (around 17%) or tumor-blood pairs (approximately 15%), which is consistent with antigen-driven expansion. The study included only a handful of patients, and the authors note findings should be validated in a larger study. Because sequencing covered only the TCR beta chain and unpaired alpha chains were not captured, true repertoire diversity is likely underestimated. The top 250 clones accounted for a significantly greater share of the repertoire in tumors than in blood (p = 0.039). Bulk unsorted samples precluded comparing CD4+ and CD8+ T cell repertoires.

The table lists this clonotype with a few counts. The specificity of this receptor is unknown. Per-base qualities were not stored, and no clone one base away is much larger. The CDR3, cysteine through phenylalanine, is 14 amino acids long. Solely the CDR3 DNA is kept, with 42 bases framed from the first base. V is clipped by 6 bases and J by 8 bases, and the sequence between their germline boundaries is 17 bases long. CDR1 and CDR2, per the germline V gene, are ENHRY and SYGVKD. Input material: tumor-adjacent normal liver tissue. The TCR sequence derives from a middle-aged man with primary liver carcinoma and hepatitis B virus infection. The sequence is built from TRBV10-3 and TRBJ2-1; TRBD2 is a weak D gene call, 5 bases matching. The bases read TGTGCCATCAGACCGGGCCCGGGGAACGATGAGCAGTTCTTC. This gives the protein CAIRPGPGNDEQFF.